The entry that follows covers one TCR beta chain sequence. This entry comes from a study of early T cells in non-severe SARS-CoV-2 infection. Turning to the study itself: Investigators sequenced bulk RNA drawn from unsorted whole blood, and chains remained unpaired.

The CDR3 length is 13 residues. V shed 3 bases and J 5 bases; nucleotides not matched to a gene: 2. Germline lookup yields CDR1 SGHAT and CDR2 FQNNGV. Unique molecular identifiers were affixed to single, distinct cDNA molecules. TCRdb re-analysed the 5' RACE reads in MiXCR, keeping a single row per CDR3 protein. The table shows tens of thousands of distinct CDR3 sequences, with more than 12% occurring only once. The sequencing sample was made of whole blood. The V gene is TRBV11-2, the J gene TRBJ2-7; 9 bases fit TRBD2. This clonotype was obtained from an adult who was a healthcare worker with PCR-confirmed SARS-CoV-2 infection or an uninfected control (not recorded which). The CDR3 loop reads CASSFSGSDEQYF. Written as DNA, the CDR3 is TGTGCCAGCAGCTTTAGCGGGAGTGACGAGCAGTACTTC. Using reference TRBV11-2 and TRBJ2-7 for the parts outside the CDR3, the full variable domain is EAGVAQSPRYKIIEKRQSVAFWCNPISGHATLYWYQQILGQGPKLLIQFQNNGVVDDSQLPKDRFSAERLKGVDSTLKIQPAKLEDSAVYLCASSFSGSDEQYFGPGTRLTVT.